Listed below are T cell receptor beta chains from one sample, sequenced in a study of T cell changes during pregnancy in multiple sclerosis. Some clones are missing from TCRdb's copy, which holds only in-frame ones; the method was immunoSEQ multiplex PCR. The sample has around 39,000 clones; more than 70% are singletons. The sequencing used CD8+ T cells from peripheral blood mononuclear cells, collected in the first trimester of pregnancy. The receptors were sampled from a female donor with multiple sclerosis, enrolled in a pregnancy study. CDR3s include the opening cysteine and the closing phenylalanine or tryptophan. D genes are given only for firm matches. Size is omitted from some rows. Given values are once, few, many or a class for expanded clones.

>TRBV6-6|TRBD2|-|TRBJ2-5
CASSILAGGGETQYF
TGTGCCAGCAGTATACTAGCGGGGGGAGGGGAGACCCAGTACTTC
>TRBV6-5|-|-|TRBJ2-3
CASSYSRDTQYF
TGTGCCAGCAGTTACTCGAGAGATACGCAGTATTTT
>TRBV6-1|TRBD2|-|TRBJ2-5
CASSGTSGGAETQYF
TGTGCCAGCAGTGGGACTAGCGGGGGGGCAGAGACCCAGTACTTC
>TRBV9|-|-|TRBJ2-3
CASSAAGTQYF
TGTGCCAGCAGTGCGGCTGGTACGCAGTATTTT
>TRBV4-3|-|-|TRBJ2-5
CASSQWDTSQETQYF
TGCGCCAGCAGCCAGTGGGACACTTCTCAAGAGACCCAGTACTTC
>TRBV7-8|-|-|TRBJ1-2
CASSLGGANYGYTF
TGTGCCAGCAGCTTAGGGGGGGCTAACTATGGCTACACCTTC
>TRBV21-1|-|-|TRBJ2-1
CASSKPSGTRWDEQFF
TGTGCCAGCAGCAAGCCTAGCGGGACTCGGTGGGATGAGCAGTTCTTC
>TRBV9|-|few|TRBJ1-5
CASSPADSNQPQHF
TGTGCCAGCAGCCCTGCGGATAGCAATCAGCCCCAGCATTTT
>TRBV13|-|-|TRBJ2-3
CASSGGTATDTQYF
TGTGCCAGCAGCGGAGGTACCGCCACAGATACGCAGTATTTT
>TRBV9|TRBD2|-|TRBJ2-1
CASNGGGYNEQFF
TGTGCCAGCAACGGGGGGGGTTACAATGAGCAGTTCTTC
>TRBV27|-|-|TRBJ1-6
CASTTVQGTSPLHF
TGTGCCAGCACCACGGTCCAAGGGACATCACCCCTCCACTTT
>TRBV2|-|-|TRBJ1-5
CASSEDSYSNQPQHF
TGTGCCAGCAGTGAAGACAGTTATAGCAATCAGCCCCAGCATTTT
>TRBV6-5|-|-|TRBJ2-3
CASSRRGSGGDTQYF
TGTGCCAGCAGTCGCAGGGGCTCCGGTGGGGATACGCAGTATTTT
>TRBV6-1|-|-|TRBJ1-1
CASPNQGGTEAFF
TGTGCCAGTCCCAACCAAGGCGGCACTGAAGCTTTCTTT
>TRBV11-3|TRBD1|once|TRBJ2-5
CASSPTGNGETQYF
TGTGCCAGCAGCCCGACAGGGAATGGGGAGACCCAGTACTTC
>TRBV11-2|TRBD2|-|TRBJ2-3
CASSLEWGGGAGTDTQYF
TGTGCCAGCAGCTTAGAGTGGGGCGGGGGGGCAGGCACAGATACGCAGTATTTT
>TRBV11-1|TRBD2|-|TRBJ2-7
CASRGLAGGLSYEQYF
TGTGCCAGCAGGGGACTAGCGGGGGGCCTTTCCTACGAGCAGTACTTC
>TRBV11-2|-|-|TRBJ2-7
CASSLTVF
TGTGCCAGCAGCCTGACAGTCTTC
>TRBV7-8|TRBD2|-|TRBJ2-3
CASSWPPTSGGSSSTDTQYF
TGTGCCAGCAGCTGGCCTCCAACTAGCGGGGGCTCCTCTAGCACAGATACGCAGTATTTT
>TRBV15|TRBD2|-|TRBJ2-1
CATSDPLAGDLYNEQFF
TGTGCCACCAGCGACCCCCTAGCGGGGGACCTATACAATGAGCAGTTCTTC
>TRBV9|-|-|TRBJ2-3
CASSVGVDTQYF
TGTGCCAGCAGCGTAGGAGTAGATACGCAGTATTTT
>TRBV7-2|TRBD2|-|TRBJ2-5
CASSLGPGEGRETQYF
TGTGCCAGCAGCTTAGGCCCCGGGGAGGGGAGAGAGACCCAGTACTTC
>TRBV6-5|-|-|TRBJ2-1
CASSPGGPYNEQFF
TGTGCCAGCAGTCCCGGGGGACCCTACAATGAGCAGTTCTTC
>TRBV4-1|TRBD1|-|TRBJ1-1
CASSQDRGMNTEAFF
TGCGCCAGCAGCCAAGACAGGGGGATGAACACTGAAGCTTTCTTT
>TRBV15|TRBD2|-|TRBJ2-3
CATSRDRLAASTDTQYF
TGTGCCACCAGCAGAGATCGGCTAGCGGCTAGCACAGATACGCAGTATTTT
>TRBV9|TRBD2|once|TRBJ2-1
CASSSSGTSDEQFF
TGTGCCAGCAGCTCCTCAGGGACTAGCGATGAGCAGTTCTTC
>TRBV7-8|-|-|TRBJ2-7
CASSPTGDYEQYF
TGTGCCAGCAGCCCGACAGGAGACTACGAGCAGTACTTC
>TRBV13|TRBD1|-|TRBJ2-5
CASSWGQKMAQYF
TGTGCCAGCAGCTGGGGACAGAAGATGGCCCAGTACTTC
>TRBV6-4|TRBD1|few|TRBJ2-3
CASSDQGGTDTQYF
TGTGCCAGCAGTGACCAGGGGGGCACAGATACGCAGTATTTT
>TRBV7-9|-|-|TRBJ2-7
CASSSDSYTLGEQYF
TGTGCCAGCAGCTCGGACAGCTATACCCTCGGCGAGCAGTACTTC
>TRBV27|TRBD1|-|TRBJ1-2
CASSPGLTGFGYTF
TGTGCCAGCAGCCCCGGCCTGACAGGGTTCGGCTACACCTTC
>TRBV5-6|-|-|TRBJ2-3
CASSLAETGFTDTQYF
TGTGCCAGCAGCTTGGCCGAGACAGGATTCACAGATACGCAGTATTTT
>TRBV30|-|few|TRBJ1-1
CAWAGPEAFF
TGTGCCTGGGCAGGGCCTGAAGCTTTCTTT
>TRBV29-1|-|-|TRBJ1-1
CSVRGTEAFF
TGCAGCGTCCGGGGAACTGAAGCTTTCTTT
>TRBV11-1|TRBD1|-|TRBJ2-5
CASSLAGTGGRETQYF
TGTGCCAGCAGCTTAGCGGGGACAGGGGGTCGAGAGACCCAGTACTTC
>TRBV9|TRBD1|-|TRBJ1-1
CASSERGQGDTEAFF
TGTGCCAGCAGCGAGAGAGGACAGGGGGATACTGAAGCTTTCTTT
>TRBV15|-|-|TRBJ1-5
CATSSLGQPQHF
TGTGCCACCAGCAGCCTCGGTCAGCCCCAGCATTTT
>TRBV20-1|-|-|TRBJ1-3
CSAPSGNTIYF
TGCAGTGCTCCGTCTGGAAACACCATATATTTT
>TRBV9|TRBD1|-|TRBJ1-2
CASSGGSDRGPLGYTF
TGTGCCAGCAGCGGGGGGTCGGACAGGGGGCCTTTGGGCTACACCTTC
>TRBV27|TRBD1|-|TRBJ1-5
CASSLIWTGVRNQPQHF
TGTGCCAGCAGTTTAATCTGGACAGGGGTCCGCAATCAGCCCCAGCATTTT
>TRBV4-1|-|-|TRBJ1-2
CASSQDKQEGYGYTF
TGCGCCAGCAGCCAAGATAAACAGGAGGGCTATGGCTACACCTTC
>TRBV7-2|-|-|TRBJ2-1
CASSGGGPMAFF
TGTGCCAGCAGCGGGGGGGGGCCTATGGCGTTCTTC
>TRBV7-7|TRBD2|-|TRBJ2-1
CASSPGLAGASQYNEQFF
TGTGCTAGCAGCCCAGGGCTAGCGGGGGCGTCCCAATACAATGAGCAGTTCTTC
>TRBV5-8|-|-|TRBJ1-5
CASSFRVDGNQPQHF
TGTGCCAGCAGCTTCAGGGTCGACGGCAATCAGCCCCAGCATTTT
>TRBV6-4|TRBD2|-|TRBJ2-5
CASSDRSSGGKLETQYF
TGTGCCAGCAGTGATCGTTCTAGCGGGGGAAAGTTGGAGACCCAGTACTTC
>TRBV6-6|-|-|TRBJ2-3
CASSQGTDTQYF
TGTGCCAGCAGCCAGGGGACCGACACGCAGTATTTT
>TRBV7-6|-|-|TRBJ1-1
CASSLGQVTEAFF
TGTGCCAGCAGCTTAGGACAGGTAACTGAAGCTTTCTTT
>TRBV6-5|TRBD1|few|TRBJ1-4
CASSPGTVPEKLFF
TGTGCCAGCAGTCCAGGGACAGTCCCTGAAAAACTGTTTTTT